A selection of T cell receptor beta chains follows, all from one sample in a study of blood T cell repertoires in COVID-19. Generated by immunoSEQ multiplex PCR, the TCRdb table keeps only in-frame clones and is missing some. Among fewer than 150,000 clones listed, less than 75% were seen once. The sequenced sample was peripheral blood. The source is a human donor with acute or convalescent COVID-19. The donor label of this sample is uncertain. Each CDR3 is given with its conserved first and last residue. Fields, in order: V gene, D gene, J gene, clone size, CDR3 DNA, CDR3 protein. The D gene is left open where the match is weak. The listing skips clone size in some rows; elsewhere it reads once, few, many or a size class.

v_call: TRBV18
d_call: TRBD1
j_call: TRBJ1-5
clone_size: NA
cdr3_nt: TGTGCCAGCTCACAGGACAGGGGGGGTAATCAGCCCCAGCATTTT
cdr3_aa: CASSQDRGGNQPQHF

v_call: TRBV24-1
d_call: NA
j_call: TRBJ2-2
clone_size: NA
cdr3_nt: TGTGCCACCAGCACCACGGACAGAAACACCGGGGAGCTGTTTTTT
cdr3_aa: CATSTTDRNTGELFF

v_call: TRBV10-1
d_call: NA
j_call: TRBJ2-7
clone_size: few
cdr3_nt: TGCGCCAGCAGTGAGTCTACAGCCCCAGCGCAGTACTTC
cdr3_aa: CASSESTAPAQYF

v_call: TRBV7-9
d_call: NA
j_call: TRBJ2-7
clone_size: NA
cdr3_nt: TGTGCCAGCAGCTTAGCAGGAGCCCACGAGCAGTACTTC
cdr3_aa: CASSLAGAHEQYF

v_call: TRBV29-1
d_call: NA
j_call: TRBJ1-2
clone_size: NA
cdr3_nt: TGCAGCGTCGGCGACTTGGGGCGAAGTGAACGTGGCTACACCTTC
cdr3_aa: CSVGDLGRSERGYTF

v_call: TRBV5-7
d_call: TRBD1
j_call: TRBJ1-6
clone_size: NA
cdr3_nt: TGTGCCAGCAGCCCGGACAGGGGCCCGGATAATTCACCCCTCCACTTT
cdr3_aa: CASSPDRGPDNSPLHF

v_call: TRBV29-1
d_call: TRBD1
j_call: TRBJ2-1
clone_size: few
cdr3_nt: TGCAGCGTTGCCCAGGGGGCCTCCTCCTACAATGAGCAGTTCTTC
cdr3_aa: CSVAQGASSYNEQFF

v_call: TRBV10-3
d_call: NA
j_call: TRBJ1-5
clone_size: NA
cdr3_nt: TGTGCCATCGGACGGGACAATCAGCCCCAGCATTTT
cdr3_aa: CAIGRDNQPQHF

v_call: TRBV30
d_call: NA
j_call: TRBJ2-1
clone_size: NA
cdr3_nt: TGTGCCTGGAGTGCAGGACAGAGTAAGGGGCAGTTCTTC
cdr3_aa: CAWSAGQSKGQFF

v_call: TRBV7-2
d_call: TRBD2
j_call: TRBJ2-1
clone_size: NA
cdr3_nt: TGTGCCAGCAGCCGGACTAGCGGGGGGTCGGTGGGCAATGAGCAGTTCTTC
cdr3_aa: CASSRTSGGSVGNEQFF

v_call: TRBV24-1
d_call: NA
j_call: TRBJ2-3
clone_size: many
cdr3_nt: TGTGCCACCAGTGATTTGACCTTCGGAGGCACAGATACGCAGTATTTT
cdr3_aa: CATSDLTFGGTDTQYF

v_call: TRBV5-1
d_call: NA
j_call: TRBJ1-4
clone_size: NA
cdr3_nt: TGCGCCAGCAGCACACAACCCGGGATTGAAAAACTGTTTTTT
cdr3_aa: CASSTQPGIEKLFF

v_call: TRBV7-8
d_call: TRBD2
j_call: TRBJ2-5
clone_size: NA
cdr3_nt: TGTGCCAGCAGCACGCGGGGGGCGGGCCAAGAGACCCAGTACTTC
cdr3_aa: CASSTRGAGQETQYF

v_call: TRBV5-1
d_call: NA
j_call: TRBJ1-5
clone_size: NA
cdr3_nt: TGCGCCAGCAGCTTGGGGGGAGGGGATCAGCCCCAGCATTTT
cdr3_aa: CASSLGGGDQPQHF

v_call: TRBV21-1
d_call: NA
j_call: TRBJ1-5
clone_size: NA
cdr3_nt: TGTGCCAGCAGCATCAACTCAGAGAGACAGATAATTAGCAATCAGCCCCAGCATTTT
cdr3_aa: CASSINSERQIISNQPQHF

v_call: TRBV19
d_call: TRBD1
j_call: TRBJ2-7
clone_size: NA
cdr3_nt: TGTGCCAGTAGTACCGGGACAGGGTCCTACGAGCAGTACTTC
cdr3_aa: CASSTGTGSYEQYF

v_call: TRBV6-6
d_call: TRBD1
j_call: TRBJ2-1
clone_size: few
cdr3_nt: TGTGCCAGCAGTTCCCTCGACAGGGGTAACAATGAGCAGTTCTTC
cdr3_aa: CASSSLDRGNNEQFF

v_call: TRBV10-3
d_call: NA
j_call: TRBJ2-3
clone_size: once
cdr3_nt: TGTGCCATCAGTGAGTTAGTGACATCGTACGGCACAGATACGCAGTATTTT
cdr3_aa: CAISELVTSYGTDTQYF

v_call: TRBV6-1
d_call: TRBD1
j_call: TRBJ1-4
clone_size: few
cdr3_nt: TGTGCCAGCAGTGCTTTTCAGGGACAGTTTAATGAAAAACTGTTTTTT
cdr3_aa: CASSAFQGQFNEKLFF

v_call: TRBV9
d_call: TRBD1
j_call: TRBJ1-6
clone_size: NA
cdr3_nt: TGTGCCAGCAGCCCAGCCCAGGGGGGATCACCCCTCCACTTT
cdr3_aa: CASSPAQGGSPLHF

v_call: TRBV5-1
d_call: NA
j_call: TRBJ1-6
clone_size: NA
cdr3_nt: TGCGCCAGCAGCTTGGTAGGACAGCCTAATTCACCCCTCCACTTT
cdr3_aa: CASSLVGQPNSPLHF

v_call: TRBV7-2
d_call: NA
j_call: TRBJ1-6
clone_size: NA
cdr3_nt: TGTGCCAGCAGCTACAGGGTGGGGTCACCCCTCCACTTT
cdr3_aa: CASSYRVGSPLHF

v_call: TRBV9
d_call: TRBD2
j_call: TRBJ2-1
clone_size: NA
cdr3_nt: TGTGCCAGCAGCGTACGCCCGGGGGGATATGAGCAGTTCTTC
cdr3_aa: CASSVRPGGYEQFF

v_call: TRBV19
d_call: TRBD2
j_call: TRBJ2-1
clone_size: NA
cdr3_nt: TGTGCCAGTACCCGGACTAGCGGGGGATATGCCTACAATGAGCAGTTCTTC
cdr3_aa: CASTRTSGGYAYNEQFF

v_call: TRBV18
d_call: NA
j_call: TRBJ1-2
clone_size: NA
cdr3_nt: TGTGCCAGCTCGCGCGAGAAGCTGGGCGATGGCTACACCTTC
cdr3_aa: CASSREKLGDGYTF

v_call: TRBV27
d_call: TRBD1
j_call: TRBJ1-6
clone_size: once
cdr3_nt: TGTGCCAGCAGTTTCCGACAGGGGGCGCGTTCACCCCTCCACTTT
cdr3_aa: CASSFRQGARSPLHF

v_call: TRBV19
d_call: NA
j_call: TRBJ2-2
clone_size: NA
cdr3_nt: TGTGCCAGTAGTCCCACAGGGTTCGCGAACACCGGGGAGCTGTTTTTT
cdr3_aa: CASSPTGFANTGELFF

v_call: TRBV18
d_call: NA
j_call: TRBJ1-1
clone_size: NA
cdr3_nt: TGTGCCAGCTCACCACCCCGAGGGAGCCTATTGAACACTGAAGCTTTCTTT
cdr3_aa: CASSPPRGSLLNTEAFF

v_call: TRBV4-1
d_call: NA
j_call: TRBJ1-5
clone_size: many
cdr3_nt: TGCGCCAGCAGCCAAGGAATTGGCCAGCCCCAGCATTTT
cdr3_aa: CASSQGIGQPQHF

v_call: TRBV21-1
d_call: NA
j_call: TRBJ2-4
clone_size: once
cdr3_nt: TGTGCCAGCAGCAAAAAGGTGACAGGGGGCAAAGCCAAAAACATTCAGTACTTC
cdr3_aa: CASSKKVTGGKAKNIQYF

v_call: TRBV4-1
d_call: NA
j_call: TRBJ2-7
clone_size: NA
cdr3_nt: TGCGCCAGCAGCCAAGATAGTAGGGCGTACGGGGTTTACGAGCAGTACTTC
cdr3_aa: CASSQDSRAYGVYEQYF

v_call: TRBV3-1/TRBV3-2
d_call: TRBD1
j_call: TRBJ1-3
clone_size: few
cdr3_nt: TGTGCCAGCAGCCAAAGGGACAGCCTCTCTGGAAACACCATATATTTT
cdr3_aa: CASSQRDSLSGNTIYF

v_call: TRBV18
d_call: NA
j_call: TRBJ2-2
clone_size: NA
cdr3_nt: TGTGCCAGCTCACGCCTGACCGGGACTTCCACCGGGGAGCTGTTTTTT
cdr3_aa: CASSRLTGTSTGELFF

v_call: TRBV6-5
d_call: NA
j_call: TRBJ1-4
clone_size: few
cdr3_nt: TGTGCCAGCAGTTACGCGGGGACCCTAAATGAAAAACTGTTTTTT
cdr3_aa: CASSYAGTLNEKLFF

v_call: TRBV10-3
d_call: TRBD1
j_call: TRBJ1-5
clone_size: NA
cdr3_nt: TGTGCCATCAGTGAGTCGATGGGGACAGCAAATCAGCCCCAGCATTTT
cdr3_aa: CAISESMGTANQPQHF

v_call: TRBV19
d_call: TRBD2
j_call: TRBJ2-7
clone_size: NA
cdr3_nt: TGTGCCAGTAGTATAGCACTAGCGGGGGCCTACGAGCAGTACTTC
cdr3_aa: CASSIALAGAYEQYF

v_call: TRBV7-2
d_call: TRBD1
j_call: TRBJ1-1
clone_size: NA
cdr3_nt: TGTGCCAGCAGTTCAAAGACAGGGGGGAACACTGAAGCTTTCTTT
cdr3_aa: CASSSKTGGNTEAFF

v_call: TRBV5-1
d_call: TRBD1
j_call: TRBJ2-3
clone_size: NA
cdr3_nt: TGCGCCAGCAGGGAGCCCGGGACAGGGACAGATACGCAGTATTTT
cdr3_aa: CASREPGTGTDTQYF

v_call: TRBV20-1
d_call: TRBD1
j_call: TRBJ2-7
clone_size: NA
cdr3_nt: TGCAGTGCTAGTTGGGACAGGGTCTACGAGCAGTACTTC
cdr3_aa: CSASWDRVYEQYF

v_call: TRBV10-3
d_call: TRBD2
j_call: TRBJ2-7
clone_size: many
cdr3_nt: TGTGCCATCAGTGAGGGAGGACTAGATGTCGAGCAGTACTTC
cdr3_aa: CAISEGGLDVEQYF

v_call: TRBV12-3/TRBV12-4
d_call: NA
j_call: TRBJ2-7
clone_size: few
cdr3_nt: TGTGCCAGCAGAAAACCGGACCGCGGGTGCTTC
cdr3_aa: CASRKPDRGCF

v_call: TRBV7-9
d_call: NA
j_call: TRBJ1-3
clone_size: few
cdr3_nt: TGTGCCAGCAGCCCGGTGGGTCAGGCTGGAAACACCATATATTTT
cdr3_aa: CASSPVGQAGNTIYF

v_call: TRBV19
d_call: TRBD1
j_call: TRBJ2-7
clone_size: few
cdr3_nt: TGTGCCAGTAGTATAGCGGGACAGATGTACGAGCAGTACTTC
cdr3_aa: CASSIAGQMYEQYF

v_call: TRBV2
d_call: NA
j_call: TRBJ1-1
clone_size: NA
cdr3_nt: TGTGCCACCCTGCGCAATATGAACACTGAAGCTTTCTTT
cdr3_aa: CATLRNMNTEAFF

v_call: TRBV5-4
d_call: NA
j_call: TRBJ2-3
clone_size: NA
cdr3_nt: TGTGCCAGCAGCTTCAGTACGACAGATACGCAGTATTTT
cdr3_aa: CASSFSTTDTQYF